This record concerns one TCR beta chain sequence. Its antigen is unknown. Whether given at about 4 or about 12 weeks, second doses were pooled. The sample is drawn from a study of T cell responses to AZD1222 COVID-19 vaccine. Clones were read by immunoSEQ multiplex PCR, and TCRdb kept only the in-frame ones, dropping some. The data hold about 42,000 clones, with roughly 88% observed a single time. Study results and caveats: Spike as a whole was targeted by vaccine-associated CD4 TCRs, dominant at 160-218 and 743-854.

CDR3 length equals 12 residues. Deletions cut 3 bases from V and 8 bases from J, with 10 bases between. The receptor was derived from an adult who received the AZD1222 COVID-19 vaccine. This chain joins TRBV12-3 or TRBV12-4 and TRBJ1-2, with no clear D. Sequenced material: peripheral blood, taken 28 days after the second AZD1222 dose. The CDR3 loop reads CASSLPGVGYTF. The DNA for the CDR3 is TGTGCCAGCAGTTTGCCCGGGGTGGGCTACACCTTC.